The sequence of this T cell receptor (beta chain) was determined in a study of OX40 agonist ivuxolimab in advanced cancers. General observations from the study: Some patients without response likewise showed low normalized clonal expansion.

The assay was immunoSEQ multiplex PCR, and TCRdb's table has in-frame clones only and misses some. Among over 75,000 clones, approximately 90% were seen once, and the ten largest hold approximately 1.2%. This clone came up once. Its antigen is unidentified. Sequencing used CD4+ or CD8+ T cells sorted from blood, obtained in a trial of the OX40 agonist ivuxolimab. The receptor's source is an adult with an advanced solid tumor such as melanoma, head and neck, liver or kidney cancer.

The CDR3 coding sequence is TGCGCCAGCAGCCAAGAATATACAGGGAGAGAGACCCAGTACTTC. Its protein product is CASSQEYTGRETQYF. The rearrangement joins TRBV4-1 to TRBJ2-5; the D gene is possibly TRBD1 (6 bases). This CDR3 comprises 15 residues. V lost 0 bases to trimming and J lost 4 bases, with 12 bases between them. Germline-derived CDR1 and CDR2 are MGHRA and YSYEKL.